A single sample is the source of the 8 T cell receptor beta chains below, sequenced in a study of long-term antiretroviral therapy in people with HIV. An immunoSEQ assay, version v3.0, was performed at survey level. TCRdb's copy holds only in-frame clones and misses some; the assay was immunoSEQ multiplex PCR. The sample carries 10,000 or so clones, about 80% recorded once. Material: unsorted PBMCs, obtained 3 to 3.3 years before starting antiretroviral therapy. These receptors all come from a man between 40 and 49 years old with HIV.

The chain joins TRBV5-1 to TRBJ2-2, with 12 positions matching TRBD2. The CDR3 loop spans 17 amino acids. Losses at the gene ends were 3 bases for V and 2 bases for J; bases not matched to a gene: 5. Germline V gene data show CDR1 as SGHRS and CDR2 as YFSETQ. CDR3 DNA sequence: TGCGCCAGCAGCTCAGGACTAGCGGGACCAAACACCGGGGAGCTGTTTTTT. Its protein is CASSSGLAGPNTGELFF.

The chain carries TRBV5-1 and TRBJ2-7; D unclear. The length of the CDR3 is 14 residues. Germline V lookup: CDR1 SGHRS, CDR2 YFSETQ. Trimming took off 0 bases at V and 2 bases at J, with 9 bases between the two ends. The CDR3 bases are TGCGCCAGCAGCTTGGTGGGGAACCCCTACGAGCAGTACTTC. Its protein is CASSLVGNPYEQYF.

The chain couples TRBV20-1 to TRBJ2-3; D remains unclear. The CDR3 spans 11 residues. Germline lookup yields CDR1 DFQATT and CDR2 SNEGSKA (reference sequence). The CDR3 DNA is TGCAGCGTACGAAGAACAGATACGCAGTATTTT. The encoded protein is CSVRRTDTQYF.

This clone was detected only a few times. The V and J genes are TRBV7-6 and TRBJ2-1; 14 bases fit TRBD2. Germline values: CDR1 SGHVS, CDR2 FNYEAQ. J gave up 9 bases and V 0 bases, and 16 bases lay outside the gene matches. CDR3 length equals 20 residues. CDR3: CASSLAPPGTSGREASEQFF. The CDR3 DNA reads TGTGCCAGCAGCTTAGCTCCTCCCGGGACTAGCGGGAGAGAGGCAAGTGAGCAGTTCTTC.

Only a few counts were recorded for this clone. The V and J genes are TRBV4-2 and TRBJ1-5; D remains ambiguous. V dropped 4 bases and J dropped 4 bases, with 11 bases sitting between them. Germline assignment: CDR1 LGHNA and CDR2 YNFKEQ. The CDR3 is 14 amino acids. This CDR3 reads CASSLAEFNQPQHF. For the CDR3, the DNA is TGTGCCAGCAGCCTAGCAGAGTTTAATCAGCCCCAGCATTTT.

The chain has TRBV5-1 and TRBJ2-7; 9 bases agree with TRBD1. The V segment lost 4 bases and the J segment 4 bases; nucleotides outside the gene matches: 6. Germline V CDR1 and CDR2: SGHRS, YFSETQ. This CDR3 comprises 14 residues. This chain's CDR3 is CASSPGTGIYEQYF. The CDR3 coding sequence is TGCGCCAGCAGCCCCGGGACAGGGATATACGAGCAGTACTTC.

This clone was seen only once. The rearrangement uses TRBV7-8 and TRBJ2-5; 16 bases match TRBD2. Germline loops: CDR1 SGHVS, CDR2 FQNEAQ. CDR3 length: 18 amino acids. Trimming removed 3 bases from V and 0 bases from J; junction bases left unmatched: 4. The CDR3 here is CASSFGTSGRGDQETQYF. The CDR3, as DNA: TGTGCCAGCAGCTTCGGGACTAGCGGGAGGGGTGACCAAGAGACCCAGTACTTC. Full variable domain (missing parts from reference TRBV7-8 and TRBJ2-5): GAGVSQSPRYKVAKRGQDVALRCDPISGHVSLFWYQQALGQGPEFLTYFQNEAQLDKSGLPSDRFFAERPEGSVSTLKIQRTQQEDSAVYLCASSFGTSGRGDQETQYFGPGTRLLVL.

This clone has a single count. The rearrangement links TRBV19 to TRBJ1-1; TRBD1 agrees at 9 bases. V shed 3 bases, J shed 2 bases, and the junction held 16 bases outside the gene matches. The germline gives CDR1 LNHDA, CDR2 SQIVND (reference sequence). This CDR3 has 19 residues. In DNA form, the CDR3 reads TGTGCCAGTAGTATTCGGTTTGTATACCGGGACAGGGCCAACACTGAAGCTTTCTTT. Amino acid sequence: CASSIRFVYRDRANTEAFF.